The 9 T cell receptor beta chains below come from one sample, sequenced in a study of B cell selection in AIRE deficiency. The data were produced by immunoSEQ multiplex PCR, yet TCRdb's version contains in-frame clones alone and is incomplete. Found here are approximately 25,000 clones, roughly 96% of them singletons; the top ten hold roughly 0.26%. Sorting defined conventional CD4 T cells as CD4+CD127+. Material for sequencing was CD4+CD127+ conventional T cells sorted from PBMCs. Receptors originate from a human donor in good health.

This sequence joins TRBV28 and TRBJ1-2; D is uncertain. The length of the CDR3 is 11 residues. Deletions cut 2 bases from V and 4 bases from J, with 2 bases between. The germline V gene has CDR1 MDHEN and CDR2 SYDVKM. The CDR3 is CASSLAYGYTF. DNA for the CDR3: TGTGCCAGCAGTTTAGCCTATGGCTACACCTTC.

On this clone: The sample has other DNA sequences that encode this CDR3 too. In nucleotides, the CDR3 is TGCAGTGCTAGAAGGGGCTACGAGCAGTACTTC. Amino acids: CSARRGYEQYF. The chain uses TRBV20-1 and TRBJ2-7; TRBD1 might be the D (5 bases). Trimming left V 2 bases short and J 3 bases short, with 5 bases between. The CDR3 covers 11 residues. Per the germline V gene, CDR1 is DFQATT and CDR2 is SNEGSKA (reference sequence).

The chain has TRBV7-9 and TRBJ1-1; 7 positions agree with TRBD1. CDR1 SEHNR and CDR2 FQNEAQ come from the germline V gene (reference sequence). The CDR3 sequence is 12 residues long. The trim removed 3 bases at V and 7 bases at J, leaving 2 bases unmatched. The CDR3 loop is CASSFDRDEAFF. CDR3 coding DNA: TGTGCCAGCAGCTTTGACAGGGATGAAGCTTTCTTT.

The J gene is TRBJ1-6, the V gene TRBV16, with TRBD1 matching 9 bases. Germline trimming cut 0 bases from V and 7 bases from J; bases unmatched to any gene: 1. Germline values: CDR1 KGHSY, CDR2 FQNENV. The CDR3 length is 15 residues. The CDR3: CASSQSGTGNSPLHF. The CDR3 nucleotides are TGTGCCAGCAGCCAATCCGGGACAGGGAATTCACCCCTCCACTTT.

The J gene is TRBJ2-5, the V gene TRBV5-4, with D unresolved. CDR1 is SGHNT and CDR2 is YYREEE in the germline V gene (reference sequence). Deletions cut 4 bases from V and 3 bases from J, with 13 bases between. The CDR3 consists of 14 residues. CDR3 nucleotide sequence: TGTGCCAGCAGCCCCGATCCGAGCAAAGAGACCCAGTACTTC. Its protein is CASSPDPSKETQYF.

The V gene is TRBV5-1, the J gene TRBJ2-5; D might be TRBD1 (6 bases). V dropped 0 bases and J dropped 0 bases, with 9 bases sitting between them. The CDR3 extends over 15 amino acids. Germline loops: CDR1 SGHRS, CDR2 YFSETQ. The DNA for the CDR3 is TGCGCCAGCAGCTTGGTGCAGGGGAACCAAGAGACCCAGTACTTC. Translating gives CASSLVQGNQETQYF.

Here the CDR3 reads CAISSSIQGAVTEAFF. CDR3 coding DNA: TGTGCCATCAGTTCCTCAATACAGGGGGCAGTAACTGAAGCTTTCTTT. This sequence joins TRBV10-3 and TRBJ1-1, with 9 nucleotides matching TRBD1. In germline, CDR1 is ENHRY, CDR2 SYGVKD. CDR3 length: 16 amino acids. V shed 5 bases and J 5 bases; nucleotides not matched to a gene: 12.

This clone showed up just once. The gene calls are TRBV10-1 and TRBJ2-7; perhaps TRBD1 as D (5 bases). From germline, CDR1 is WNHNN and CDR2 SYGVQD (reference sequence). The CDR3 is made up of 13 amino acids. V was pared by 0 bases and J by 6 bases, with 9 bases between. The CDR3 bases are TGCGCCAGCAGTGAGTCGATTGGGGCCGAGCAGTACTTC. Translating it yields CASSESIGAEQYF.

The CDR3 region has the DNA TGTGCCAGCAGCGCCCCCCAAGGGACTAGCGGGAGAGAGACCCAGTACTTC. Amino acid sequence: CASSAPQGTSGRETQYF. The chain joins TRBV13 to TRBJ2-5; the match to TRBD2 covers 14 bases. CDR1 PRHDT and CDR2 FYEKMQ come from the germline V gene (reference sequence). The CDR3 is 17 residues long. The ends lost 5 bases at V and 4 bases at J; junction bases unmatched: 9.